The 6 T cell receptor beta chains below were found in one sample sequenced in a study of blood T cells in healthy people across ages. A second PCR, run for roughly 7 to 11 cycles, used a sample-barcoded 5' primer plus a J-beta primer mix. TCRdb called the 5' RACE reads again in MiXCR, with one record for every CDR3 protein. The data hold 550,000 to 700,000 distinct CDR3 sequences, with roughly 29% observed a single time. The sequencing input was blood. Receptors were obtained from a woman in her seventies in good health.

In nucleotides, the CDR3 is TGCGCCAGCAGCCTACGGCTGGATAGGGATCAGCCCCAGCATTTT. This codes for CASSLRLDRDQPQHF. The genes are TRBV4-1 and TRBJ1-5; D is ambiguous. The CDR3 sequence is 15 residues long. Trimming took off 4 bases at V and 5 bases at J, with 15 bases between the two ends. Germline V gene sequence: CDR1 MGHRA, CDR2 YSYEKL.

This clonotype was recorded once. The CDR3, as DNA: TGCAGTGCTAGACAGGGGATTGACACTGAAGCTTTCTTT. Residues: CSARQGIDTEAFF. The genes are TRBV20-1 and TRBJ1-1; weak D call: TRBD1 (6 bases). Germline lookup yields CDR1 DFQATT and CDR2 SNEGSKA (reference sequence). V lost 2 bases, J lost 3 bases, and 10 bases lay in between. The CDR3 is 13 residues long.

The CDR3 DNA sequence: TGCGCCAGCAGCCAAGGGGACAGGGACCAAGAGACCCAGTACTTC. Amino acids: CASSQGDRDQETQYF. This chain connects TRBV4-1 to TRBJ2-5; 9 bases line up with TRBD1. This CDR3 region has 15 residues. The germline V gene has CDR1 MGHRA and CDR2 YSYEKL. The V segment lost 1 base and the J segment 0 bases; nucleotides outside the gene matches: 0.

The rearrangement links TRBV20-1 to TRBJ2-5; 7 positions match TRBD2. The CDR3 spans 15 residues. With V trimmed by 0 bases and J by 3 bases, 7 bases remained unmatched. The germline V gene encodes CDR1 DFQATT and CDR2 SNEGSKA (reference sequence). The CDR3 sequence: CSARDAGDPKETQYF. The CDR3 DNA follows: TGCAGTGCTAGAGACGCGGGAGATCCAAAAGAGACCCAGTACTTC.

CDR3 nucleotides: TGCGCCAGCAGCTCTTCCCGGGCTAGCACAGATACGCAGTATTTT. Translated, it gives CASSSSRASTDTQYF. J is TRBJ2-3 and V is TRBV5-1; D remains ambiguous. Germline loops: CDR1 SGHRS, CDR2 YFSETQ. The CDR3 is 15 residues long. V was cut by 3 bases and J by 0 bases, with 11 bases left in between. The full variable domain, with the rest looked up from reference TRBV5-1 and TRBJ2-3, is KAGVTQTPRYLIKTRGQQVTLSCSPISGHRSVSWYQQTPGQGLQFLFEYFSETQRNKGNFPGRFSGRQFSNSRSEMNVSTLELGDSALYLCASSSSRASTDTQYFGPGTRLTVL.

The genes are TRBV5-1 and TRBJ2-5, with D unclear. The CDR3 extends over 14 amino acids. Germline V lookup: CDR1 SGHRS, CDR2 YFSETQ. V gave up 1 base and J gave up 5 bases, with 12 bases separating them. The CDR3 here is CASSLKVADETQYF. The CDR3 DNA follows: TGCGCCAGCAGCTTGAAGGTGGCAGACGAGACCCAGTACTTC.